This entry lists 12 T cell receptor beta chains sequenced from one sample in a study of T cells in Graves' hyperthyroidism and ophthalmopathy. Using RNA transcripts as the source, TCR beta CDR3 regions were amplified. TCR CDR3 regions were first amplified by RT-PCR with HTBI primers. TCRdb analysed the multiplex PCR reads with MiXCR anew, one entry per CDR3 protein. The sample includes more than 600,000 distinct CDR3 sequences, around 17% of them seen just once. The source material was blood. These receptor sequences come from a man younger than 35 with Graves' hyperthyroidism.

This clonotype has a count of ten or more. The rearrangement links TRBV20-1 to TRBJ2-4, with D perhaps TRBD2 (7 bases). The germline gives CDR1 DFQATT, CDR2 SNEGSKA (reference sequence). V shed 5 bases and J shed 2 bases, with 16 bases lying between them. The CDR3 runs to 15 residues. CDR3 bases: TGCAGTGCTTGGGGGGGGGGGCGCACCAAAAACATTCAGTACTTC. This encodes CSAWGGGRTKNIQYF.

The rearrangement uses TRBV7-9 and TRBJ1-1; D gene unclear. Trimming removed 5 bases at V and 2 bases at J, with 9 bases between. Germline values: CDR1 SEHNR, CDR2 FQNEAQ (reference sequence). The CDR3 extends over 13 amino acids. The CDR3 sequence: CASSLDHNTEAFF. The CDR3 DNA is TGTGCCAGCAGCCTCGACCACAACACTGAAGCTTTCTTT.

This clonotype was recorded at least ten times. The chain employs TRBV18 and TRBJ2-5; 7 positions match TRBD2. Germline values: CDR1 KGHSH, CDR2 LQKENI. The CDR3 consists of 15 residues. V was clipped by 0 bases and J by 1 base; unmatched bases: 2. The CDR3 is CASSPPASGQETQYF. The CDR3 bases are TGTGCCAGCTCACCACCCGCTAGCGGCCAAGAGACCCAGTACTTC.

The chain combines TRBV12-5 with TRBJ1-5; D perhaps matches TRBD1 (6 bases). CDR3 length equals 20 residues. The germline CDR1 and CDR2 sequences are LGHNT and FRNRAP. Trimming took off 2 bases at V and 0 bases at J, with 23 bases between the two ends. CDR3 loop: CASGLIARTANNYSNQPQHF. The CDR3 bases are TGTGCTAGTGGTTTGATTGCACGGACAGCCAACAACTATAGCAATCAGCCCCAGCATTTT.

The CDR3 nucleotides are TGTGCCAGCAGCCGGGACCCAGGGAGAGGTTACGAGCAGTACTTC. Encoded protein: CASSRDPGRGYEQYF. The V call is TRBV14, the J call TRBJ2-7; D may match TRBD1 or TRBD2 (5 bases each). The V and J ends lost 4 bases and 4 bases respectively, with 17 bases between them. Looked up from germline, CDR1 is SGHDN and CDR2 is FVKESK. The CDR3 totals 15 residues.

Only a few counts were recorded for this clonotype. The V gene is TRBV19, the J gene TRBJ2-7; tentatively, D is TRBD1 or TRBD2 (5 bases each). CDR1 is LNHDA and CDR2 is SQIVND in the germline V gene (reference sequence). The V end lost 8 bases, the J end lost 3 bases, and 14 bases lay between the germline ends. CDR3 length equals 13 residues. The CDR3 DNA is TGTGCCAGTTGGGACCTGAGGGACTACGAGCAGTACTTC. Translated: CASWDLRDYEQYF.

This clonotype has more than one count but fewer than ten. The V and J genes are TRBV5-1 and TRBJ2-2; tentatively, D is TRBD2 (6 bases). Germline V gene lookup returns CDR1 SGHRS and CDR2 YFSETQ. V lost 5 bases, J lost 1 base, and 21 bases lay in between. The CDR3 contains 18 residues. CDR3 sequence reads: CASRPPRGAGVNTGELFF. In DNA form, the CDR3 reads TGCGCCAGCAGGCCGCCGCGAGGAGCGGGTGTGAACACCGGGGAGCTGTTTTTT.

The chain recombines TRBV27 with TRBJ1-4; perhaps TRBD1 as D (6 bases). Germline V gene lookup returns CDR1 MNHEY and CDR2 SMNVEV (reference sequence). Between the trimmed V and J ends, which lost 5 bases and 5 bases, there was a span of 15 bases. The CDR3 runs to 15 residues. CDR3: CASSRNRAWNEKLFF. CDR3 DNA sequence: TGTGCCAGCAGTCGCAACAGGGCTTGGAATGAAAAACTGTTTTTT.

In this sample, this clonotype turned up many times. The chain couples TRBV20-1 to TRBJ2-7; 9 bases are a match to TRBD1. CDR3 length equals 15 residues. J gave up 6 bases and V 5 bases, and 14 bases lay outside the gene matches. Germline-derived CDR1 and CDR2 are DFQATT and SNEGSKA (reference sequence). The DNA of the CDR3 is TGCAGTGCTCTTCGAGACGGGACAGGGTTCGGCGAGCAGTACTTC. Protein: CSALRDGTGFGEQYF.

In this sample, this clonotype turned up a few times. The genes are TRBV5-1 and TRBJ2-5; perhaps D is TRBD1 or TRBD2 (6 bases each). CDR3 length: 16 amino acids. Germline V lookup: CDR1 SGHRS, CDR2 YFSETQ. Trimming left V 2 bases short and J 2 bases short, with 16 bases between. The CDR3 DNA reads TGCGCCAGCAGCTTCGGGGACACCGGGACTCAAGAGACCCAGTACTTC. It translates to CASSFGDTGTQETQYF.

This clonotype was detected ten times or more. The CDR3 reads CASSWGTMRVNEQFF. The CDR3 DNA is TGTGCCAGCAGCTGGGGGACTATGAGGGTGAATGAGCAGTTCTTC. The V call is TRBV7-9, the J call TRBJ2-1; TRBD2 matches at 7 bases. CDR1 SEHNR and CDR2 FQNEAQ come from the germline V gene (reference sequence). J lost 7 bases, V lost 4 bases, and 10 bases had no gene match. The CDR3 covers 15 residues.

The rearrangement uses TRBV24-1 and TRBJ2-3; D is possibly TRBD1 or TRBD2 (5 bases each). The V end was cut by 8 bases, the J end by 0 bases, with 11 bases between. CDR3 length equals 14 residues. Germline loops: CDR1 KGHDR, CDR2 SFDVKD. CDR3 residues: CATTPGPSTDTQYF. In DNA, the CDR3 is TGTGCCACCACCCCGGGACCTAGCACAGATACGCAGTATTTT.